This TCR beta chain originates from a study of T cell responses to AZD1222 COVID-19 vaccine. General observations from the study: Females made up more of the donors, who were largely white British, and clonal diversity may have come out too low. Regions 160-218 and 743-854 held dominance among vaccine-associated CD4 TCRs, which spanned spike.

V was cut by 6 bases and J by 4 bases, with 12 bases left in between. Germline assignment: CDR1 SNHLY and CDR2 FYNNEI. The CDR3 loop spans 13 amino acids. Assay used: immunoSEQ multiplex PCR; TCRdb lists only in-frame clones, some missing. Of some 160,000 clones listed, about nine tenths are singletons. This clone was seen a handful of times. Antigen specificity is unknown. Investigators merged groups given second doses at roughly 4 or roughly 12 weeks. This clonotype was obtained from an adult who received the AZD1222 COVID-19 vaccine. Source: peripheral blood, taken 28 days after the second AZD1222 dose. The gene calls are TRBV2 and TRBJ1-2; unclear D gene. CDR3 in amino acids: CASRKEVLYGYTF. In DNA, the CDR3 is TGTGCCAGCAGAAAGGAGGTTCTCTATGGCTACACCTTC.